The entry that follows covers one T cell receptor (beta chain) sequence. These data belong to a study of T cell clones after liver transplantation. Study details: TCRbeta sequencing after a pre-transplant mixed lymphocyte reaction identified graft-donor-reactive clones, later tracked in post-transplant blood. As an antigen-independent comparator, third-party-reactive TCRbeta sequences came from pre-transplant mixed lymphocyte reactions. Patients counted as tolerant after at least one year off all immunosuppression, enzymes not exceeding twice normal.

The repertoire was sequenced with immunoSEQ multiplex PCR; TCRdb's copy has only in-frame clones and lacks some. The table includes some 60,000 clones, 71% detected once. Trimming at V came to 4 bases and at J to 2 bases, leaving 3 bases not matched to a gene. The CDR3 spans 14 residues. Germline loops: CDR1 LNHDA, CDR2 SQIVND (reference sequence). The rearrangement joins TRBV19 to TRBJ2-3, with TRBD2 matching 7 bases. This sequence was found in a human donor who received a liver transplant. The sequenced sample was CD4+ T cells from blood, obtained before liver transplant. The CDR3 region is CASSNSGHTDTQYF. CDR3 bases: TGTGCCAGTAGTAATAGCGGGCACACAGATACGCAGTATTTT. Full variable domain (outside the CDR3, taken from reference TRBV19 and TRBJ2-3): DGGITQSPKYLFRKEGQNVTLSCEQNLNHDAMYWYRQDPGQGLRLIYYSQIVNDFQKGDIAEGYSVSREKKESFPLTVTSAQKNPTAFYLCASSNSGHTDTQYFGPGTRLTVL.